This T cell receptor (beta chain) was sequenced in a study of T cell responses to AZD1222 COVID-19 vaccine. General study findings and limits: Spike-wide coverage was observed for vaccine-associated CD4 TCRs, with dominant responses at 160-218 and 743-854.

This clone occurred a few times. No antigen is known for it. Trimming took 1 base from V and 7 from J, leaving 13 bases between them. This CDR3 is 14 amino acids long. Germline assignment: CDR1 MNHEY and CDR2 SMNVEV (reference sequence). The repertoire was sequenced with immunoSEQ multiplex PCR; TCRdb's copy has only in-frame clones and lacks some. The sample lists tens of thousands of clones, around 90% occurring once. The sample was peripheral blood, taken on day 0 of AZD1222 vaccination. This TCR derives from an adult in good health. The rearrangement uses TRBV27 and TRBJ1-2, with D tentatively TRBD1 (5 bases). CDR3 amino acids: CASSLLQGSGGYTF. The CDR3 DNA reads as TGTGCCAGCAGTTTATTGCAGGGTAGCGGTGGCTACACCTTC.